The entry that follows covers one TCR beta chain sequence. The antigen remains undetermined. The data were obtained in a study of cytomegalovirus exposure and HLA in healthy donors. V shed 7 bases, J shed 0 bases, and the junction held 5 bases outside the gene matches. The V gene's germline CDR1 is LNHDA and CDR2 SQIVND (reference sequence). The CDR3 consists of 15 residues. In the PCR, 60 Vbeta and 13 Jbeta primers were used. Profiled with immunoSEQ multiplex PCR; TCRdb holds only in-frame clones, not every one. The sample includes 98,000 or so clones, approximately 80% of them seen just once. Whole-study results and caveats: Later on, an analysis showed TCR association rates differing by HLA locus, with DRB1 the most and HLA-C the fewest. The only immune exposure information that was available was CMV serostatus. Earlier analysis found most TCR beta V segments productive about 90% or about 30% of the time. Later analysis suggested most CMV-associated TCR beta chains were HLA-restricted.

This rearrangement joins TRBV19 to TRBJ1-2; 10 nucleotides match TRBD1. Sequenced material: PBMCs. This clonotype originated in a man in his 60s in good health and CMV-seropositive. The CDR3 region has the DNA TGTGCCAGTAAGCCGACAGGGGGCACTAACTATGGCTACACCTTC. Residues: CASKPTGGTNYGYTF.